The entry that follows covers one T cell receptor beta chain sequence. Its antigen is currently unknown. The sample comes from a study of cytomegalovirus exposure and HLA in healthy donors. The study, taken as a whole, reports: A later analysis revealed that TCR association rates differed between HLA loci, peaking at DRB1 and bottoming out at HLA-C. Analyzed later, most CMV-associated TCR beta chains appeared HLA-restricted. A classifier reportedly called cytomegalovirus status with high sensitivity and specificity.

The V gene lost 0 bases and the J gene lost 6 bases, with 12 bases spanning the gap. Germline-derived CDR1 and CDR2 are SQVTM and ANQGSEA. The CDR3 loop spans 13 amino acids. Vbeta (60) and Jbeta (13) primers were used in the PCR. Assay: immunoSEQ multiplex PCR; the TCRdb copy retains only in-frame clones and omits some. Of 150,000 to 200,000 clones listed, 60% to 80% are singletons. Material: PBMCs. The clonotype originates from a man in his sixties in good health and CMV-seronegative. The chain combines TRBV29-1 with TRBJ2-7, with D unresolved. The CDR3 loop is CSVEDESGAEQYF. Written as DNA, the CDR3 is TGCAGCGTTGAAGATGAGTCGGGTGCCGAGCAGTACTTC.